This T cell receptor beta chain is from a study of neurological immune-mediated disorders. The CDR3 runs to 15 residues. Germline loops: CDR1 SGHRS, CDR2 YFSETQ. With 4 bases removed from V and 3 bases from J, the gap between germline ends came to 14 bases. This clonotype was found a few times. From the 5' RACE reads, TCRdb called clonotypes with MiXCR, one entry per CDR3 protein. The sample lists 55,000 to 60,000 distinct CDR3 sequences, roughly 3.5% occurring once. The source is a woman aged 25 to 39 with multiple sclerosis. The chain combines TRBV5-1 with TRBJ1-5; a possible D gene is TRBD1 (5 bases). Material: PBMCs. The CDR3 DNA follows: TGCGCCAGCAGCGTAGAAGGGACCCTCAATCAGCCCCAGCATTTT. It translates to CASSVEGTLNQPQHF.